This is a list of T cell receptor beta chains from one sample in a study of CXCR4 blockade with PD-1 therapy in pancreatic cancer. Some clones are missing from TCRdb's copy, which holds only in-frame ones; the method was immunoSEQ multiplex PCR. The data show a few thousand clones, under 50% seen once. Sequencing used tumor tissue. All receptors derive from a human donor with pancreatic ductal adenocarcinoma. The CDR3 runs from the conserved cysteine through the conserved F or W. The D gene is left open where the match is weak. The size of a clone is reported for some rows only, either as once, few or many, or as a class for expanded clones.

.,TRBJ1-1,TRBV19,TRBD1,TGTGCCAGTAGTATGCGGGGACAGGGGAACACTGAAGCTTTCTTT,CASSMRGQGNTEAFF
.,TRBJ1-1,TRBV19,.,TGTGCCAGTAGTGCCCCCTACCCTAACACTGAAGCTTTCTTT,CASSAPYPNTEAFF
.,TRBJ2-1,TRBV1,.,TGCGCCAGCAGTCGAACCTCCGGGACAGACGTGTTCTTC,CASSRTSGTDVFF
.,TRBJ1-5,TRBV23-1,TRBD1,TGCGCCAGCAGCCCCGGGACAGGGGCAAATCAGCCCCAGCATTTT,CASSPGTGANQPQHF
.,TRBJ2-3,TRBV19,TRBD1,TGTGCCAGTAGTATTGGGACAGCCTCCATCGCTTACGGTCATACGCAGTATTTT,CASSIGTASIAYGHTQYF
few,TRBJ1-2,TRBV6-8,.,TGTGCCAGCAGTTACCAAGCTGGAGGGGCCACCCCTTTTTATGGCTACACCTTC,CASSYQAGGATPFYGYTF
.,TRBJ2-3,TRBV30,TRBD2,TGTGCCTGGAGGGGCCCCGGGGGGGTTACAGATACGCAGTATTTT,CAWRGPGGVTDTQYF
.,TRBJ1-2,TRBV18,.,TGTGCCAGCTCACCACGGGGCAGGAACTATGGCTACACCTTC,CASSPRGRNYGYTF
few,TRBJ2-3,TRBV7-6,TRBD2,TGTGCCAGCAGCTCGAGACTAGCGGGGGGTCCAGATACGCAGTATTTT,CASSSRLAGGPDTQYF
few,TRBJ1-6,TRBV30,.,TGTGCCTGGAGACCTTGGCGGGACATCAGCAATTCACCCCTCCACTTT,CAWRPWRDISNSPLHF
.,TRBJ2-2,TRBV2,.,TGTGCCAGCAACCAGGGACCGACGAACACCGGGGAGCTGTTTTTT,CASNQGPTNTGELFF
.,TRBJ2-4,TRBV19,.,TGTGCCAGTAGGGCGGCCCATGGAGCCAAAAACATTCAGTACTTC,CASRAAHGAKNIQYF
.,TRBJ1-1,TRBV11-3,TRBD1,TGTGCCAGCAGCTGGGGACAGGCCAACACTGAAGCTTTCTTT,CASSWGQANTEAFF
.,TRBJ2-4,TRBV9,.,TGTGCCAGCAGTGAACACGAGGTGGGGGTAGCCAAAAACATTCAGTACTTC,CASSEHEVGVAKNIQYF
.,TRBJ2-4,TRBV18,.,TGTGCCAGCTCACCATCGGAGGTGGACATTCAGTACTTC,CASSPSEVDIQYF
.,TRBJ2-1,TRBV10-1,TRBD2,TGCGCCAGCAGTGAGTCGAGAACTAGCGGGGGAAATGAGCAGTTCTTC,CASSESRTSGGNEQFF
few,TRBJ1-2,TRBV2,TRBD1,TGTGCCAGCAATAGGGACAGGGATTATGGCTACACCTTC,CASNRDRDYGYTF
medium-sized,TRBJ2-5,TRBV2,TRBD2,TGTGCCAGCAGGGACGGGGGGACCGGCGAGACCCAGTACTTC,CASRDGGTGETQYF
.,TRBJ1-1,TRBV19,.,TGTGCCAGTATTCCCCCGGCGGGTTACACTGAAGCTTTCTTT,CASIPPAGYTEAFF
.,TRBJ1-1,TRBV6-8,TRBD1,TGTGCCAGCAGTCATGTGGGACAGGGGGAAGCTTTCTTT,CASSHVGQGEAFF
.,TRBJ2-1,TRBV19,.,TGTGCCAGTAGTTTTCGGGGGGCCTCACGGGAGCAGTTCTTC,CASSFRGASREQFF
.,TRBJ1-2,TRBV11-3,TRBD1,TGTGCCAGCAGGGGGGACAGGAGCCTCTATGGCTACACCTTC,CASRGDRSLYGYTF
.,TRBJ2-7,TRBV23-1,.,TGCGAAACGAACTGGCCGACGTCCGACGAGCAGTACTTC,CETNWPTSDEQYF
.,TRBJ1-4,TRBV19,.,TGTGCCAGTAGTACCAGGGGACTTAATGAAAAACTGTTTTTT,CASSTRGLNEKLFF
.,TRBJ2-2,TRBV1,.,TGCGCCAGCAGCCAAGAACAGGGGATCAACGGGGAGCTGTTTTTT,CASSQEQGINGELFF
.,TRBJ2-3,TRBV30,TRBD2,TGTGCCTGCCCGAGGACTAGCGGGCAAATCACAGATACGCAGTATTTT,CACPRTSGQITDTQYF
.,TRBJ1-1,TRBV18,.,TGTGCCAGCTCACCAAAGCAAGGAGACACTGAAGCTTTCTTT,CASSPKQGDTEAFF
.,TRBJ2-3,TRBV6-7,TRBD1,TGTGCCAGCAGTTCCGGGACAGGGCGCCCCTTCACAGATACGCAGTATTTT,CASSSGTGRPFTDTQYF
few,TRBJ1-1,TRBV11-1,TRBD1,TGTGCCAGCAGCCCGGGACAGAGGAACACTGAAGCTTTCTTT,CASSPGQRNTEAFF
.,TRBJ1-4,TRBV19,TRBD1,TGTGCCAGTAGTATAGGGGGACAGGGTGGGGAAAAACTGTTTTTT,CASSIGGQGGEKLFF
.,TRBJ1-1,TRBV19,TRBD1,TGTGCCAGTAGTGTACGCATACGATCCGGGACAGAAACTGAAGCTTTCTTT,CASSVRIRSGTETEAFF
.,TRBJ2-7,TRBV9,.,TGTGCCAGCAGTCGACACGGGGACTACGAGCAGTACTTC,CASSRHGDYEQYF
medium-sized,TRBJ1-1,TRBV7-5,.,TGTGCCAGCAGCTTAGGACGGGGCCACACTGAAGCTTTCTTT,CASSLGRGHTEAFF
.,TRBJ2-2,TRBV18,.,TGTGCCAGCTCCCCTGACAGACAAACCGGGGAGCTGTTTTTT,CASSPDRQTGELFF
.,TRBJ1-1,TRBV25-1,.,TGTGCCAGCAGTGAATACGCAGGGGCGACTGAAGCTTTCTTT,CASSEYAGATEAFF
.,TRBJ2-2,TRBV19,.,TGTGCCAGTAATACTCCAGGGGACACCGGGGAGCTGTTTTTT,CASNTPGDTGELFF
few,TRBJ2-5,TRBV6-1,.,TGTGCCAGCAGTGAAGGGGTTTCGGCAGGTCCCCAAGAGACCCAGTACTTC,CASSEGVSAGPQETQYF
.,TRBJ1-2,TRBV6-8,TRBD1,TGTGCCATCAGTTCCAGTCCGGGACAGAACTATGGCTACACCTTC,CAISSSPGQNYGYTF
few,TRBJ2-7,TRBV6-4,TRBD1,TGTGCCAGCAGTCCCGACCGGGACAGGGGTTCCTCCTACGAGCAGTACTTC,CASSPDRDRGSSYEQYF
.,TRBJ1-6,TRBV11-3,TRBD1,TGTGCCAGCAGCTTAAGGGGGCGGGATTCACCCCTCCACTTT,CASSLRGRDSPLHF
.,TRBJ1-5,TRBV30,.,TGTGCCTGGAGGGAAGGGAAGGATCAGCCCCAGCATTTT,CAWREGKDQPQHF
.,TRBJ1-2,TRBV18,TRBD1,TGTGCCAGCTCACCGGGAGGGACAGGGAATACCTATGGCTACACCTTC,CASSPGGTGNTYGYTF
.,TRBJ2-7,TRBV15,.,TGTGCCACCAGCAGAGTCCCTCGACTGATGAAGTACGAGCAGTACTTC,CATSRVPRLMKYEQYF